These T cell receptor beta chains were read from a single sample in a study of blood T cell repertoires in COVID-19. Data came from immunoSEQ multiplex PCR; TCRdb stores just in-frame clones and leaves some out. This table holds a few hundred thousand clones, around nine tenths found once. Sequencing was carried out using PBMCs or T cells enriched from blood (not recorded which). The receptors here all came from a woman aged 25 to 39 who had recovered from COVID-19. Both conserved end residues are part of each CDR3. D genes are given only for firm matches.

D gene,V gene,J gene,CDR3 protein
-,TRBV9,TRBJ2-7,CASSVSELTYEQYF
-,TRBV9,TRBJ2-3,CASSVAAEQGSPDTQYF
-,TRBV30,TRBJ2-7,CAWSLQGSYEQYF
TRBD2,TRBV30,TRBJ2-1,CAWSVNSGRPSSYNEQFF
TRBD1,TRBV6-6,TRBJ2-7,CASSYRQGNEQYF
-,TRBV30,TRBJ2-1,CASEMRGRYNEQFF
-,TRBV20-1,TRBJ2-3,CSASRSEGGTDTQYF
-,TRBV6-4,TRBJ2-7,CASSGSGEQYF
TRBD1,TRBV27,TRBJ2-1,CASSLSDRYNEQFF
TRBD1,TRBV30,TRBJ1-2,CAWTAGQGNYGYTF
-,TRBV10-3,TRBJ2-2,CAIRGDTGELFF
-,TRBV7-2,TRBJ1-2,CASSLVETNYGYTF
-,TRBV19,TRBJ2-7,CASSSSWFSGSYEQYF
-,TRBV5-6,TRBJ1-3,CASSLRTYGNTIYF
-,TRBV19,TRBJ1-2,CATLTVNYGYTF
TRBD1,TRBV11-2,TRBJ1-2,CASSPPDRVSGYTF
-,TRBV9,TRBJ1-1,CASSPRDLGTTEAFF
-,TRBV3-1/TRBV3-2,TRBJ1-1,CASSQELQRGRGNMNTEAFF
-,TRBV5-1,TRBJ1-1,CASSQDSGSTEAFF
-,TRBV2,TRBJ2-1,CASSERGTNEQFF
TRBD1,TRBV2,TRBJ1-5,CASRNRDSRNQPQHF
-,TRBV15,TRBJ2-5,CATSRIRTPGETQYF
-,TRBV5-1,TRBJ2-5,CASSLAVGHRAPLETQYF
TRBD1,TRBV28,TRBJ1-5,CASSLGTANQPQHF
-,TRBV7-2,TRBJ2-3,CASSFYQGRGTDTQYF
TRBD1,TRBV9,TRBJ1-1,CASSEGTGEAFF
-,TRBV6-4,TRBJ1-1,CASRNPSLGQDTEAFF
-,TRBV19,TRBJ1-2,CASSMLQGIYGYTF
-,TRBV9,TRBJ2-2,CASSVTGFNTGELFF
TRBD2,TRBV7-9,TRBJ2-7,CASSLSGAGVSYEQYF
TRBD1,TRBV14,TRBJ1-1,CASSQRTGGMNTEAFF
-,TRBV19,TRBJ1-2,CASSIARSNYGYTF
TRBD1,TRBV6-5,TRBJ1-1,CASKNRGRATEAFF
-,TRBV29-1,TRBJ2-3,CSGRTRHTDTQYF
-,TRBV2,TRBJ2-1,CASSEGAHEQFF
-,TRBV6-5,TRBJ2-2,CASSYVSQSIGELFF
-,TRBV2,TRBJ1-5,CASGNLNEGNQPQHF
-,TRBV27,TRBJ1-1,CASSLSRGGSTEAFF
TRBD1,TRBV5-1,TRBJ2-3,CASSLGDRGTTDTQYF
-,TRBV5-6,TRBJ2-7,CASSPVKTYEQYF
-,TRBV7-2,TRBJ1-2,CASSSNNDGYTF
-,TRBV19,TRBJ1-2,CASSIGRIANYGYTF
TRBD1,TRBV2,TRBJ1-4,CASSDVGTESKLFF
TRBD1,TRBV3-1/TRBV3-2,TRBJ1-1,CASRRTGTEAFF
-,TRBV3-1/TRBV3-2,TRBJ1-3,CASSQVQGNTIYF
TRBD1,TRBV5-1,TRBJ1-1,CASSLPGTGVTEAFF
TRBD1,TRBV19,TRBJ2-6,CASEPGQAISGANVLTF
-,TRBV7-2,TRBJ1-4,CASRPLTATNEKLFF
TRBD2,TRBV7-9,TRBJ2-3,CASSSALAGGPTDTQYF
-,TRBV5-1,TRBJ1-4,CASSLEAGEKLFF
-,TRBV5-8,TRBJ1-1,CASSWPGGSGEAFF
TRBD1,TRBV5-8,TRBJ2-2,CASSYYRGLHTGELFF
TRBD2,TRBV7-2,TRBJ2-7,CASSLSSGGWHEQYF
TRBD2,TRBV6-2/TRBV6-3,TRBJ2-2,CASSYSLAGGPDTGELFF
-,TRBV9,TRBJ2-1,CASSVSLAGSSGQFF
-,TRBV7-2,TRBJ1-4,CASSLGVRAGVNEKLFF
TRBD2,TRBV7-6,TRBJ2-4,CASSLVSSGEENIQYF